This TCR beta chain was sequenced for a study of neurological immune-mediated disorders. Germline V gives CDR1 SGHVS, CDR2 FQNEAQ. Trimming took 9 bases from V and 6 from J, leaving 8 bases between them. The CDR3 covers 11 residues. Synthesis of cDNA was performed by 5'RACE using 10-nucleotide random UMIs. Every sequencing run drew on 15-18 subjects and yielded over 160 million TCR-beta sequences. TCRdb reprocessed the 5' RACE reads via MiXCR and lists one record per CDR3 protein. This table has roughly 56,000 distinct CDR3 sequences, around 10% appearing once. This clonotype was detected ten times or more.

This receptor was identified in a man in his sixties in good health. The chain links TRBV7-8 to TRBJ1-4; D gene ambiguous. Sequences were obtained from PBMCs. CDR3 residues: CASGRDEKLFF. The CDR3 nucleotides read TGTGCCAGTGGGAGAGATGAAAAACTGTTTTTT.